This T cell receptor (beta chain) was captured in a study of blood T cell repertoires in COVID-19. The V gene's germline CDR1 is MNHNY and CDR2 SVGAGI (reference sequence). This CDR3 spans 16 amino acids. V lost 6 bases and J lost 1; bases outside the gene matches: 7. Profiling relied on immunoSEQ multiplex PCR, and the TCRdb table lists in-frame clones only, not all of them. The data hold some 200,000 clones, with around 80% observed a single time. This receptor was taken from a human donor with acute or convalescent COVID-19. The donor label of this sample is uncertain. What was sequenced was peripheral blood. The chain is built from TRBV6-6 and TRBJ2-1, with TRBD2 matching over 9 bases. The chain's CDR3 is CASSINSGGSYNEQFF. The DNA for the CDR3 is TGTGCCAGCAGCATCAATAGCGGGGGATCCTACAATGAGCAGTTCTTC.